This entry lists 22 T cell receptor beta chains sequenced from one sample in a study of cytomegalovirus exposure and HLA in healthy donors. Amplification used 60 Vbeta primers and 13 Jbeta primers. Measured with immunoSEQ multiplex PCR; TCRdb has only the in-frame clones, and not every one. This table holds some 160,000 clones, about 80% found once. The sequenced material came from PBMCs. The origin of the receptors is a man aged 35-49 years in good health and CMV-seronegative.

The chain carries TRBV5-3 and TRBJ2-1; possible D gene TRBD2, 6 bases. TRBV5-3 counts as an open reading frame of uncertain function. The CDR3 contains 16 residues. Trimming took off 2 bases at V and 6 bases at J, with 18 bases between the two ends. CDR3 residues: CARSFPQGGKFNEQFF. The CDR3 DNA follows: TGTGCCAGAAGCTTCCCCCAAGGCGGGAAGTTCAATGAGCAGTTCTTC.

J is TRBJ2-5 and V is TRBV5-1, with D unresolved. The CDR3 has 14 amino acids. Trimming shortened V by 0 bases and J by 4 bases, and 10 bases separated the two germline ends. Germline V gives CDR1 SGHRS, CDR2 YFSETQ. In DNA, the CDR3 is TGCGCCAGCAGCTTGGAACAGATAGGAGAGACCCAGTACTTC. Translated, it gives CASSLEQIGETQYF. The full variable domain, with the rest looked up from reference TRBV5-1 and TRBJ2-5, is KAGVTQTPRYLIKTRGQQVTLSCSPISGHRSVSWYQQTPGQGLQFLFEYFSETQRNKGNFPGRFSGRQFSNSRSEMNVSTLELGDSALYLCASSLEQIGETQYFGPGTRLLVL.

The CDR3 spells CAWRMGRGFGNQPQHF. Here the CDR3 DNA reads TGTGCCTGGAGAATGGGGCGGGGGTTCGGCAATCAGCCCCAGCATTTT. This chain uses TRBV30 with TRBJ1-5, with D perhaps TRBD1 (5 bases). Trimming removed 3 bases from V and 2 bases from J, with 17 bases in between. Germline CDR1 GTSNPN, CDR2 SVGIG (reference sequence). CDR3 length equals 16 residues.

The chain recombines TRBV7-3 with TRBJ1-1; weak D call: TRBD1 (5 bases). Trimming took off 6 bases at V and 3 bases at J, with 17 bases between the two ends. CDR1 SGHTA and CDR2 FQGTGA come from the germline V gene. The CDR3 length is 15 residues. CDR3 DNA: TGTGCCAGCAGGCAAGGGGCTCTATCCCACACTGAAGCTTTCTTT. This encodes CASRQGALSHTEAFF.

This clone was picked up one time. The chain links TRBV7-3 to TRBJ2-5, with a weak D call TRBD2 (6 bases). Looked up from germline, CDR1 is SGHTA and CDR2 is FQGTGA. V was cut by 6 bases and J by 5 bases, with 25 bases left in between. The CDR3 consists of 17 residues. The CDR3 protein is CASSALGGAFQGETQYF. CDR3 bases: TGTGCCAGCAGTGCCTTGGGCGGGGCGTTCCAAGGGGAGACCCAGTACTTC.

This chain uses TRBV11-2 with TRBJ2-5, with D unclear. Looked up from germline, CDR1 is SGHAT and CDR2 is FQNNGV. This CDR3 region has 13 residues. V gave up 2 bases and J gave up 5 bases, with 9 bases separating them. The CDR3, as DNA: TGTGCCAGCAGCTTACTAGTTGGGGAGACCCAGTACTTC. Translating gives CASSLLVGETQYF.

The rearrangement uses TRBV6-5 and TRBJ1-2; D might be TRBD1 (5 bases). The CDR3 length is 13 residues. The V gene's germline CDR1 is MNHEY and CDR2 SVGAGI. V was shortened by 5 bases and J by 8 bases, with 15 bases between the two germline ends. This chain's CDR3 is CASSLRTSQGYTF. The CDR3 DNA reads TGTGCCAGCAGTCTTCGGACATCTCAGGGCTACACCTTC.

This chain joins TRBV2 and TRBJ1-5; D is unclear. CDR3 size: 12 residues. CDR1 is SNHLY, CDR2 FYNNEI, per germline. Trimming took 7 bases from V and 2 from J, leaving 6 bases between them. The DNA for the CDR3 is TGTGCCAGCACTCAGGGCAATCAGCCCCAGCATTTT. Translated, it gives CASTQGNQPQHF.

The gene calls are TRBV5-1 and TRBJ2-7; 8 bases agree with TRBD1. Germline V gene data show CDR1 as SGHRS and CDR2 as YFSETQ. V shed 4 bases and J 3 bases; nucleotides not matched to a gene: 6. The CDR3 extends over 14 amino acids. This CDR3 reads CASSTRQGIYEQYF. In DNA, the CDR3 is TGCGCCAGCAGCACTAGACAGGGGATCTACGAGCAGTACTTC.

The chain uses TRBV4-1 and TRBJ2-6; the match to TRBD1 covers 9 bases. CDR1 and CDR2 (germline): MGHRA, YSYEKL. Losses at the gene ends were 4 bases for V and 3 bases for J; bases not matched to a gene: 4. The CDR3 length is 16 residues. The CDR3 sequence is CASSLWTGVGANVLTF. The DNA of the CDR3 is TGCGCCAGCAGCCTCTGGACAGGGGTTGGGGCCAACGTCCTGACTTTC.

V is TRBV6-4 and J is TRBJ2-5; a possible D gene is TRBD2 (5 bases). Germline V CDR1 and CDR2: MRHNA, SNTAGT. V was trimmed by 6 bases and J by 2 bases, leaving 13 bases between them. The CDR3 covers 14 residues. DNA of the CDR3: TGTGCCAGCAGCCCCCCGGGGTGGCAAGAGACCCAGTACTTC. Translation: CASSPPGWQETQYF.

This clone was seen only a few times. This chain links TRBV2 with TRBJ1-1; no clear D gene. V lost 7 bases to trimming and J lost 1 base, with 10 bases between them. CDR3 size: 13 residues. Germline V gene sequence: CDR1 SNHLY, CDR2 FYNNEI. The CDR3 sequence is CASILETNTEAFF. CDR3 in DNA: TGTGCCAGCATTTTAGAAACGAACACTGAAGCTTTCTTT.

This rearrangement joins TRBV13 to TRBJ1-1, with D perhaps TRBD1 (6 bases). With 5 bases removed from V and 8 bases from J, the gap between germline ends came to 15 bases. Germline lookup yields CDR1 PRHDT and CDR2 FYEKMQ (reference sequence). This CDR3 region has 13 residues. This chain's CDR3 is CASSQGRGLEAFF. CDR3 nucleotide sequence: TGTGCCAGCAGCCAAGGCAGGGGACTAGAAGCTTTCTTT.

V usage is TRBV7-2 and J usage is TRBJ2-5; TRBD1 matches at 9 bases. The length of the CDR3 is 15 residues. The germline CDR1 and CDR2 sequences are SGHTA and FQGNSA. Trimming cost V 2 bases and J 2 bases; bases outside gene matches: 3. Here the CDR3 reads CASSLHRGQQETQYF. The DNA for the CDR3 is TGTGCCAGCAGCTTACACAGGGGGCAGCAAGAGACCCAGTACTTC.

This sequence joins TRBV7-9 and TRBJ1-1; D is ambiguous. Trimming took 5 bases from V and 3 from J, leaving 16 bases between them. The V gene's germline CDR1 is SEHNR and CDR2 FQNEAQ (reference sequence). The CDR3 has 15 amino acids. The CDR3 sequence: CASSPPSRDYTEAFF. In nucleotides, the CDR3 is TGTGCCAGCAGCCCCCCATCGAGGGATTACACTGAAGCTTTCTTT.

This clone appeared once. The chain links TRBV19 to TRBJ2-5, with 7 bases identical to TRBD1. The CDR3 runs 14 residues. V was pared by 4 bases and J by 5 bases, with 7 bases of the junction left unmatched. Per the germline V gene, CDR1 is LNHDA and CDR2 is SQIVND (reference sequence). The CDR3 nucleotides read TGTGCCAGTAGTACCCTACAGGGACAGGAGACCCAGTACTTC. Translation gives CASSTLQGQETQYF.

The chain recombines TRBV7-2 with TRBJ1-2; 7 positions agree with TRBD1. Losses at the gene ends were 5 bases for V and 4 bases for J; bases not matched to a gene: 10. From germline, CDR1 is SGHTA and CDR2 FQGNSA. The CDR3 has 15 amino acids. The CDR3 region has the DNA TGTGCCAGCAGCCCAGACAGGGTTAGGGGCTATGGCTACACCTTC. Protein product: CASSPDRVRGYGYTF.

The chain joins TRBV23-1 to TRBJ1-2; D gene unclear. TRBV23-1 is classed as an ORF, of uncertain function. V was trimmed by 4 bases and J by 10 bases, leaving 13 bases between them. The CDR3 length is 12 residues. CDR3 region: CASSRPEEAYTF. As DNA, the CDR3 is TGCGCCAGCAGTCGCCCCGAGGAAGCCTACACCTTC.

This clone was counted once. The chain employs TRBV28 and TRBJ2-7, with D hard to call. The CDR3 has 14 residues. Germline V lookup: CDR1 MDHEN, CDR2 SYDVKM. V was pared by 6 bases and J by 2 bases, with 14 bases between. CDR3 residues: CASSLWSGAYEQYF. The CDR3 DNA is TGTGCCAGCAGCCTATGGTCAGGTGCCTACGAGCAGTACTTC.

The chain links TRBV28 to TRBJ2-7; D gene uncertain. This CDR3 comprises 13 residues. V gave up 5 bases and J gave up 3 bases, with 11 bases separating them. CDR1 and CDR2 from the germline V gene are MDHEN and SYDVKM. CDR3 nucleotide sequence: TGTGCCAGCAGTCCCGGCGGTCACTACGAGCAGTACTTC. Its translation: CASSPGGHYEQYF.

The chain combines TRBV5-4 with TRBJ2-5, with D possibly TRBD2 on 5 matching bases. V lost 1 base and J 6 bases, leaving 13 bases between the germline ends. The germline V gene encodes CDR1 SGHNT and CDR2 YYREEE (reference sequence). The CDR3 loop spans 14 amino acids. CDR3 amino acids: CASSLSLGVKTQYF. DNA of the CDR3: TGTGCCAGCAGCTTGTCCTTGGGAGTTAAGACCCAGTACTTC. The full variable domain, completed using reference TRBV5-4 and TRBJ2-5, is ETGVTQSPTHLIKTRGQQVTLRCSSQSGHNTVSWYQQALGQGPQFIFQYYREEENGRGNFPPRFSGLQFPNYSSELNVNALELDDSALYLCASSLSLGVKTQYFGPGTRLLVL.

The chain carries TRBV25-1 and TRBJ2-1; D is perhaps TRBD2 (6 bases). The CDR3 has 14 amino acids. Trimming cost V 3 bases and J 3 bases, with 9 bases left between them. Germline CDR1 MGHDK, CDR2 SYGVNS. The CDR3 reads CASSDLTSYNEQFF. DNA for the CDR3: TGTGCCAGCAGTGACCTGACTAGCTACAATGAGCAGTTCTTC.